This T cell receptor beta chain was sequenced in a study of T-cell reconstitution after alpha-beta-depleted transplantation in children. Whole-study results and caveats: Reportedly, alpha-beta T cells present about two months post-transplant originated from several hundred expanded clones of graft origin. For some patients, TCRbeta diversity was high at day 60 because of recipient T cells and thymic progenitors that survived.

The CDR3 length is 12 residues. V was shortened by 4 bases and J by 8 bases, with 9 bases between the two germline ends. The germline V gene encodes CDR1 DFQATT and CDR2 SNEGSKA (reference sequence). Unique molecular identifiers were used in preparing the TCRbeta library. TCRdb re-derived calls from the PCR reads in MiXCR, one entry per CDR3 protein. The sample has 300,000 to 400,000 distinct CDR3 sequences, 15% to 20% seen once. This clonotype was counted ten times or more. The antigen remains undetermined. This rearrangement joins TRBV20-1 to TRBJ1-6; tentatively, D is TRBD1 (5 bases). The clonotype originates from a male patient between 2 and 10 years old who had a stem cell transplant for acute lymphoblastic leukemia, so the T cells may come from the graft donor. The sequences come from PBMCs, mostly from graft donor cells, collected 360 days after TCRalphabeta/CD19-depleted stem cell transplant. For the CDR3, the DNA is TGCAGTGCTAAGGTGGGGGATTCACCCCTCCACTTT. Translated: CSAKVGDSPLHF.